This is a list of T cell receptor beta chains from one sample in a study of blood T cell repertoires in COVID-19. Profiled with immunoSEQ multiplex PCR; TCRdb holds only in-frame clones, not every one. The sample comprises around 230,000 clones, around 84% of which are singletons, and 11% rests with the top ten. The material sequenced was peripheral blood. These receptors all come from a man aged 50 or older with COVID-19, enrolled during active disease. Both conserved end residues are part of each CDR3. The D gene is left open where the match is weak. The listing skips clone size in some rows; elsewhere it reads once, few, many or a size class.

TGTGCCAGCAGCTTAGCACAGGGAAAGAGCATGAACACTGAAGCTTTCTTT	CASSLAQGKSMNTEAFF	-	-	TRBV7-9	TRBJ1-1
TGTGCCAGCAGCCAAGCTCTTCGGAACAGCTTTAATGAAAAACTGTTTTTT	CASSQALRNSFNEKLFF	-	few	TRBV3-1/TRBV3-2	TRBJ1-4
TGTGCCAGCCAAGTACCCCAGGGGGCTCCGTACGAGCAGTACTTC	CASQVPQGAPYEQYF	TRBD1	-	TRBV28	TRBJ2-7
TGTGCCAGCTCACCGAGGACTGATACGAACACCGGGGAGCTGTTTTTT	CASSPRTDTNTGELFF	-	-	TRBV18	TRBJ2-2
TGCGCCAGCAGCTCCGGGTTGAGGGCCGGAGGGGCGAGCAATCAGCCCCAGCATTTT	CASSSGLRAGGASNQPQHF	-	many	TRBV5-1	TRBJ1-5
TGTGCCAGCGCGAAGGACAGGGCTGATCAGCCCCAGCATTTT	CASAKDRADQPQHF	TRBD1	-	TRBV7-7	TRBJ1-5
TGTGCCAGCAGCCAGTGGAGGGGAGTAGCGGGAGACAATGAGCAGTTCTTC	CASSQWRGVAGDNEQFF	TRBD2	-	TRBV4-2	TRBJ2-1
TGTGCCAGCAGCACCGGGGGGGCCACAGATACGCAGTATTTT	CASSTGGATDTQYF	TRBD2	-	TRBV5-4	TRBJ2-3
TGTGCCAGCAGCGTCGACAGGTCCAATGAGCAGTTCTTC	CASSVDRSNEQFF	-	-	TRBV7-2	TRBJ2-1
TGTGCCACCAGTGAAACCGGGACAGGTGGGGATGGCTACACCTTC	CATSETGTGGDGYTF	TRBD1	-	TRBV24-1	TRBJ1-2
TGCAGCTCCCATCACACAGATACGCAGTATTTT	CSSHHTDTQYF	-	once	TRBV29-1	TRBJ2-3
TGTGCCAACGCGGCAGGGGAGGGAAACACCATATATTTT	CANAAGEGNTIYF	-	-	TRBV10-3	TRBJ1-3
TGTGCCAGCTCCGGTAACCAAGAGACCCAGTACTTC	CASSGNQETQYF	-	-	TRBV18	TRBJ2-5
TGTGCCAGCAGCCTTACCGGGACTAGCGGGGGGGGAGGATACAATGAGCAGTTCTTC	CASSLTGTSGGGGYNEQFF	TRBD2	-	TRBV11-2	TRBJ2-1
TGTGCCAGCAGCTTGCAAACAGCGGGGGCCGAGCAGTACTTC	CASSLQTAGAEQYF	TRBD2	-	TRBV5-4	TRBJ2-7
TGCGCCAGCAGCGCACGACTAGCGGGAGGAGTTACCGGGGAGCTGTTTTTT	CASSARLAGGVTGELFF	TRBD2	-	TRBV5-1	TRBJ2-2
TGTGCCAGTGGAAGGGGAAGGAACACTGAAGCTTTCTTT	CASGRGRNTEAFF	-	-	TRBV19	TRBJ1-1
TGTGCCAGCAGCTTAGAACTAGCGCCGAACAATGAGCAGTTCTTC	CASSLELAPNNEQFF	TRBD2	once	TRBV7-6	TRBJ2-1
TGCAGCGTTGCCCTTGGGGCAGGTCAAGAGACCCAGTACTTC	CSVALGAGQETQYF	-	-	TRBV29-1	TRBJ2-5
TGTGCCAGCAGAAAGAGACTAGCGGGGGGCCACGAGCAGTACTTC	CASRKRLAGGHEQYF	TRBD2	-	TRBV6-5	TRBJ2-7
TGCGCCAGCAGTCAATCTGGGCAGGGAAGATATAGCACAGATACGCAGTATTTT	CASSQSGQGRYSTDTQYF	-	-	TRBV23-1	TRBJ2-3
TGTGCCAGCAGACTCATTTATTGGGTGGTCCAGGACTATGGCTACACCTTC	CASRLIYWVVQDYGYTF	-	-	TRBV3-1/TRBV3-2	TRBJ1-2
TGCAGCGTTGGGGACAGGAGGGACTATGGCTACACCTTC	CSVGDRRDYGYTF	TRBD1	-	TRBV29-1	TRBJ1-2
TGTGCCGCCGGGCAGGGGGCGGTCGGGGAGCTGTTTTTT	CAAGQGAVGELFF	TRBD1	-	TRBV12-3/TRBV12-4	TRBJ2-2
TGCGCCAGCAGCCAAGGACTAACGAATGAGCAGTTCTTC	CASSQGLTNEQFF	-	many	TRBV4-1	TRBJ2-1
TGTGCCAGCAGCCACAACAGGGGGTCGAACACTGAAGCTTTCTTT	CASSHNRGSNTEAFF	TRBD1	-	TRBV4-2	TRBJ1-1
TGTGCCAGCAGCTCGCCCGGGACAGGGAAAGGGGTGGATGGCTACACCTTC	CASSSPGTGKGVDGYTF	TRBD1	-	TRBV5-4	TRBJ1-2
TGTGCCAGCAGCTTTAGCGGGGCAGAGACCCAGTACTTC	CASSFSGAETQYF	TRBD2	-	TRBV11-2	TRBJ2-5
TGTGCCAGTAGGGACACTGTCACCGGGGAGCTGTTTTTT	CASRDTVTGELFF	-	-	TRBV19	TRBJ2-2
TGTGCCAGCAGCGCGGGACAGGGGTTGCGCTACGAGCAGTACTTC	CASSAGQGLRYEQYF	TRBD1	-	TRBV6-5	TRBJ2-7
TGTGCCAGCAGCCACCAACTGGCGGGGGGGACCGGGGAGCTGTTTTTT	CASSHQLAGGTGELFF	TRBD2	-	TRBV7-2	TRBJ2-2
TGTGCCAGCAGTCCGGAGACAGGGAGAAGGGGGCTTGACGAGCAGTACTTC	CASSPETGRRGLDEQYF	TRBD1	-	TRBV6-6	TRBJ2-7
TGTGCCAGCAGCTTCGGGGGAACCTACGAGCAGTACTTC	CASSFGGTYEQYF	-	-	TRBV7-2	TRBJ2-7
TGTGCCAGCAGCTCTTGGACAGGGGGCATAGAGACCCAGTACTTC	CASSSWTGGIETQYF	TRBD1	-	TRBV7-8	TRBJ2-5
TGTGCCAGTAGTATAGTTCAGGGTCAGCCCCAGCATTTT	CASSIVQGQPQHF	-	-	TRBV19	TRBJ1-5
TGTGCCAGCAGTCGCACAACAGGGCTCTCGAACACTGAAGCTTTCTTT	CASSRTTGLSNTEAFF	-	-	TRBV6-6	TRBJ1-1
TGTGCCAGCAGTTTTCGACAGGGGGTTCCCTATGGCTACACCTTC	CASSFRQGVPYGYTF	TRBD1	-	TRBV27	TRBJ1-2
TGTGCCAGCAGTGGGGGGACAGCCTATAGCAATCAGCCCCAGCATTTT	CASSGGTAYSNQPQHF	TRBD1	-	TRBV6-4	TRBJ1-5
TGTGCCAGCTCACCACGTGTCGGGGAAATTTCGGGAAACACCATATATTTT	CASSPRVGEISGNTIYF	-	-	TRBV18	TRBJ1-3
TGTGCCAGCAGTTCGCGGTCTGCCTTGGATACGCAGTATTTT	CASSSRSALDTQYF	-	-	TRBV27	TRBJ2-3
TGTGCCAGCAGCCCGTTTTGGGGGAGGGCCATTAATGAGCAGTTCTTC	CASSPFWGRAINEQFF	TRBD2	-	TRBV11-3	TRBJ2-1
TGCGCCAGCAGTGGGGGACTAGTACACAATGAGCAGTTCTTC	CASSGGLVHNEQFF	TRBD2	few	TRBV10-1	TRBJ2-1